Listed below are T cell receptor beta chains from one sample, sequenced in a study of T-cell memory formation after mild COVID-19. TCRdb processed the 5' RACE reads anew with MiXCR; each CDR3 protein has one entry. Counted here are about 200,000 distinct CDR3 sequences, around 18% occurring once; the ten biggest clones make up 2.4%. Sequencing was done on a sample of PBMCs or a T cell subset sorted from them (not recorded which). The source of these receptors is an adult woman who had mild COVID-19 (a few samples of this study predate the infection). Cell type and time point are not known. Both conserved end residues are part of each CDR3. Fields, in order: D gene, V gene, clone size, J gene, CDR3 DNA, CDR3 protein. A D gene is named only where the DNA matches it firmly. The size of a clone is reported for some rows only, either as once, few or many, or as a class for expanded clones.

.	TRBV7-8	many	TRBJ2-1	TGTGCCAGCAGCTTAGCGTGGGGCAATGAGCAGTTCTTC	CASSLAWGNEQFF
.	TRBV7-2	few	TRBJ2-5	TGTGCCAGCACCTTAGGGCCGGGCCTTGGGACCCAGTACTTC	CASTLGPGLGTQYF
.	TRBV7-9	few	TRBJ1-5	TGTGCCAGCAGCTTAGCAAGTAGCAATCAGCCCCAGCATTTT	CASSLASSNQPQHF
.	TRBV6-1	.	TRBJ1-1	TGTGCCAGCGGGTCCGTGAACACTGAAGCTTTCTTT	CASGSVNTEAFF
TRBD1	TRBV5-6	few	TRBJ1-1	TGTGCCAGCAGCTCTTTGGACAGGGTGGGAGCTTTCTTT	CASSSLDRVGAFF
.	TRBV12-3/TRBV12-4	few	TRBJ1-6	TGTGCCAGCAGTTTCGGGATTAGCTCCTATAATTCACCCCTCCACTTT	CASSFGISSYNSPLHF
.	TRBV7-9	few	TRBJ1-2	TGTGCCAGCAGCTTCTCAGACTTCTATGGCTACACCTTC	CASSFSDFYGYTF
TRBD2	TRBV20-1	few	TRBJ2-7	TGCAGTGCCACGGGAGGACTGGATGCTTACGAGCAGTACTTC	CSATGGLDAYEQYF
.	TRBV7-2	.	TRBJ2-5	TGTGCCAGCAGCTTGAGTCAACAGACCCAGTACTTC	CASSLSQQTQYF
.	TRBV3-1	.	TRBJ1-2	TGTGCCAGCAGCCACACGGTTAACTATGGCTACACCTTC	CASSHTVNYGYTF
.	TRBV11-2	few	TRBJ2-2	TGTGCCAGCAGCCATTACGGGGAAAAGAACACCGGGGAGCTGTTTTTT	CASSHYGEKNTGELFF
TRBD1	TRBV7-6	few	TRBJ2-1	TGTGCCAGCAGCAACCGGACAGGGGGCTACAATGAGCAGTTCTTC	CASSNRTGGYNEQFF
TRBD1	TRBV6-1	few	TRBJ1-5	TGTGCCAGCAGTTATCCAGGGGGCTCTAGCAATCAGCCCCAGCATTTT	CASSYPGGSSNQPQHF
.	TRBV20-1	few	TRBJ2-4	TGCAGTGCTAGAGATGGGGGCCAATCAATAGCGACCAAAAACATTCAGTACTTC	CSARDGGQSIATKNIQYF
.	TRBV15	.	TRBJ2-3	TGTGCCACCAGCAGGGAACTGACGGGGGATACGCAGTATTTT	CATSRELTGDTQYF
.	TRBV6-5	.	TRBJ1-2	TGTGCCAGCAGTCACAAGGGCTATGGCTACACCTTC	CASSHKGYGYTF
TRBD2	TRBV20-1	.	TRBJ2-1	TGCAGTGCTAGAGATTGGGGGCTAGCGGGAGGCGGTGAGCAGTTCTTC	CSARDWGLAGGGEQFF
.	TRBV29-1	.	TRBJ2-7	TGCAGCGTTGCGACTAAAAGGGCCGCTGAGAACTCCTACGAGCAGTACTTC	CSVATKRAAENSYEQYF
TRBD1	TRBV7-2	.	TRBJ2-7	TGTGCCAGCAGCCTAGCAGCGGACAGGGAGCCGAGCAGGGACTTC	CASSLAADREPSRDF
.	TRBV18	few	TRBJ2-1	TGTGCCAGCTCACCACCGGGGGACAATGAGCAGTTCTTC	CASSPPGDNEQFF
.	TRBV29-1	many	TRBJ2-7	TGCAGCGTTGACCTGGGACACTCTTACGAGCAGTACTTC	CSVDLGHSYEQYF
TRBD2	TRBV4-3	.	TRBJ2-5	TGCGCCAGCAGCCAAGATAATAGCGGGAGGCCCCAAGAGACCCAGTACTTC	CASSQDNSGRPQETQYF
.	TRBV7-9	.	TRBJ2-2	TGTGCCAGCAGCCGGCTCGGCTTCGGCCGGGAGACTCCGGGGGAGCTGTTTTTT	CASSRLGFGRETPGELFF
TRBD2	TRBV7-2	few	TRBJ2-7	TGTGCCAGCAGCCGGACTAGCGGCCGCTACGAGCAGTACTTC	CASSRTSGRYEQYF
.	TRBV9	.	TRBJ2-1	TGTGCCGAATCACGGGAGATGTACAATGAGCAGTTCTTC	CAESREMYNEQFF
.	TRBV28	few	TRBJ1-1	TGTGCCAGCAATACCCAGGGAAACACTGAAGCTTTCTTT	CASNTQGNTEAFF
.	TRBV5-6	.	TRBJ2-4	TGTGCCAGCAGCCTCCGAGGGGGACAAGACATTCAGTACTTC	CASSLRGGQDIQYF
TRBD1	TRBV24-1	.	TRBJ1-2	TGTGCCACCAGCCGGGACAGTGTTAACTATGGCTACACCTTC	CATSRDSVNYGYTF
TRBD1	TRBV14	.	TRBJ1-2	TGTGCCAGCAGCCAAGACTACAGGGGAACCCATGGCTACACCTTC	CASSQDYRGTHGYTF
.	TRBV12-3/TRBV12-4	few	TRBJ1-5	TGTGCCAGCAGTTCGCAAGGGGGGATGGTCAATCAGCCCCAGCATTTT	CASSSQGGMVNQPQHF
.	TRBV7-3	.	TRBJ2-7	TGTGCCAGCAGCCCGAGTGGGGGCGAGCAGTACTTC	CASSPSGGEQYF
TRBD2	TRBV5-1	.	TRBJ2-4	TGCGCCAGCAGCTTGTCCCCGGGGGGGCGAAACATTCAGTACTTC	CASSLSPGGRNIQYF
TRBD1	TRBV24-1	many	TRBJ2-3	TGTGCCACCAGTGAAACCGGGACAGGACGCACAGATACGCAGTATTTT	CATSETGTGRTDTQYF
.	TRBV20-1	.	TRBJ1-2	TGCAGTGCTAGAGATCTCCAGAACTATGGCTACACCTTC	CSARDLQNYGYTF
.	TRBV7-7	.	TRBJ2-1	TGTGCTAGCAGCTTGAAGGGCGGTGCCTACAATGAGCAGTTCTTC	CASSLKGGAYNEQFF
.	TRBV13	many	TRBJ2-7	TGTGCCAGCAGCCTAGCTTCGGGAACCTACTACGAGCAGTACTTC	CASSLASGTYYEQYF
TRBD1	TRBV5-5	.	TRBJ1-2	TGTGCCAGCAGCTCGAATCCGGGACAGAGATTAGATGGCTACACCTTC	CASSSNPGQRLDGYTF